This TCR beta chain was obtained from a study of cytomegalovirus exposure and HLA in healthy donors. CDR3 length equals 11 residues. Trimming cost V 3 bases and J 9 bases, with 6 bases left between them. Per germline, CDR1 SEHNR and CDR2 FQNEAQ (reference sequence). Method: immunoSEQ multiplex PCR; TCRdb's copy keeps in-frame clones and lacks some. The repertoire holds roughly 120,000 clones, with roughly 94% as singletons. Material for sequencing was PBMCs. The source of this sequence is a woman between 18 and 30 years old in good health and CMV-seronegative. The chain joins TRBV7-9 to TRBJ2-1, with unresolved D. The CDR3 loop reads CASSFTVEQFF. The CDR3, as DNA: TGTGCCAGCAGCTTTACGGTTGAGCAGTTCTTC. The full variable domain, completed using reference TRBV7-9 and TRBJ2-1, is DTGVSQNPRHKITKRGQNVTFRCDPISEHNRLYWYRQTLGQGPEFLTYFQNEAQLEKSRLLSDRFSAERPKGSFSTLEIQRTEQGDSAMYLCASSFTVEQFFGPGTRLTVL.